The 14 T cell receptor beta chains in this list originate from one sample, sequenced in a study of CD8 T cells in ankylosing spondylitis. TCRdb redid the calling of the 5' RACE reads with MiXCR, one entry per CDR3 protein. The sample lists around 450,000 distinct CDR3 sequences; roughly 26% were seen once. These receptors' antigens are unknown. Regarding the study as a whole: Ankylosing spondylitis blood appeared to carry a characteristic TCR beta motif of several highly homologous variants.

The specimen sequenced was blood, either unsorted or a sorted T cell fraction (not recorded which). The receptors come from a male donor with ankylosing spondylitis.

The V and J genes are TRBV5-1 and TRBJ1-3; maybe TRBD1 (6 bases). CDR1 and CDR2 (germline): SGHRS, YFSETQ. The CDR3 runs 16 residues. The germline V and J ends were trimmed by 6 bases and 0 bases, with 16 bases remaining between them. CDR3 nucleotides: TGCGCCAGCAACCCGGGGGGGACAAACTCTGGAAACACCATATATTTT. Translating gives CASNPGGTNSGNTIYF.

The chain has TRBV7-8 and TRBJ1-5; D is unclear. The CDR3 is 14 amino acids. V shed 5 bases and J shed 3 bases, with 11 bases lying between them. The germline gives CDR1 SGHVS, CDR2 FQNEAQ. Here the CDR3 reads CASSTGRINQPQHF. The CDR3 nucleotides read TGTGCCAGCAGCACCGGGAGGATCAATCAGCCCCAGCATTTT.

The chain couples TRBV20-1 to TRBJ1-2; 11 nucleotides align to TRBD1. The CDR3 length is 15 residues. Germline V gene lookup returns CDR1 DFQATT and CDR2 SNEGSKA (reference sequence). V shed 3 bases and J 4 bases; nucleotides not matched to a gene: 7. This CDR3 is CSASPGQGASYGYTF. CDR3 nucleotides: TGCAGTGCTAGCCCCGGACAGGGGGCGTCCTATGGCTACACCTTC.

The chain couples TRBV7-9 to TRBJ1-4, with D maybe TRBD1 (6 bases). CDR1 is SEHNR, CDR2 FQNEAQ, per germline (reference sequence). Trimming shortened V by 8 bases and J by 6 bases, and 13 bases separated the two germline ends. The CDR3 spans 13 residues. The CDR3 DNA follows: TGTGCCAGCGGGCCCCACAGGGATGAAAAACTGTTTTTT. Translating gives CASGPHRDEKLFF.

V is TRBV20-1 and J is TRBJ1-5, with unresolved D. From germline, CDR1 is DFQATT and CDR2 SNEGSKA (reference sequence). CDR3 size: 14 residues. V was pared by 3 bases and J by 2 bases, with 11 bases between. CDR3 DNA sequence: TGCAGTGCTAGCGGCGGGAATGGCAATCAGCCCCAGCATTTT. This gives the protein CSASGGNGNQPQHF.

The DNA for the CDR3 is TGCAGCGTTGGCCCGAGACAGGACTCCACTGAAGCTTTCTTT. Translated: CSVGPRQDSTEAFF. The rearrangement links TRBV29-1 to TRBJ1-1, with a weak D call TRBD1 (6 bases). CDR1 is SQVTM, CDR2 ANQGSEA, per germline. CDR3 length: 14 amino acids. Trimming left V 4 bases short and J 4 bases short, with 16 bases between. Full variable domain (remainder filled in from reference TRBV29-1 and TRBJ1-1): SAVISQKPSRDICQRGTSLTIQCQVDSQVTMMFWYRQQPGQSLTLIATANQGSEATYESGFVIDKFPISRPNLTFSTLTVSNMSPEDSSIYLCSVGPRQDSTEAFFGQGTRLTVV.

The CDR3 nucleotides read TGTGCCAGTAAGGTCCTAGGCGGGGAGACCCAGTACTTC. This gives the protein CASKVLGGETQYF. The rearrangement joins TRBV19 to TRBJ2-5; tentatively, D is TRBD2 (5 bases). Germline V gives CDR1 LNHDA, CDR2 SQIVND (reference sequence). CDR3 size: 13 residues. The V gene lost 7 bases and the J gene lost 5 bases, with 14 bases spanning the gap.

This rearrangement joins TRBV7-9 to TRBJ1-2, with D uncertain. The CDR3 length is 11 residues. Looked up from germline, CDR1 is SEHNR and CDR2 is FQNEAQ (reference sequence). Trimming removed 11 bases from V and 4 bases from J, with 11 bases in between. CDR3 sequence reads: CAGTNSYGYTF. The DNA of the CDR3 is TGTGCCGGCACTAATTCCTATGGCTACACCTTC.

Only a few counts were recorded for this clonotype. V and J are TRBV6-1 and TRBJ1-2, with D possibly matching TRBD1 (5 bases). The CDR3 runs to 16 residues. Looked up from germline, CDR1 is MNHNS and CDR2 is SASEGT. V lost 2 bases to trimming and J lost 4 bases, with 17 bases between them. DNA for the CDR3: TGTGCCAGCAGTGAAAAGGACACTCGATGGGGCTATGGCTACACCTTC. This translates into CASSEKDTRWGYGYTF.

Of note for this clonotype: At one boundary the junction diverges from the germline segment, which might be a read error. The genes are TRBV12-3 or TRBV12-4 and TRBJ2-5; D unresolved. CDR3 length equals 13 residues. DNA for the CDR3: TGTGCCAGCAGTTTAGGATGGCAAGGGACCCAGTACTTC. It encodes CASSLGWQGTQYF.

This clonotype occurred many times. The chain carries TRBV5-5 and TRBJ2-3; 7 bases agree with TRBD1. Germline CDR1 SGHKS, CDR2 YYEKEE (reference sequence). V trimming: 4 bases; J trimming: 5 bases; junction bases outside the gene matches: 10. The CDR3 runs 15 residues. The CDR3 is CASSTGESGGDTQYF. The CDR3 nucleotides read TGTGCCAGCAGCACCGGGGAATCAGGGGGAGATACGCAGTATTTT.

The genes are TRBV10-3 and TRBJ2-1; possible D gene TRBD2, 5 bases. CDR3 size: 13 residues. Per the germline V gene, CDR1 is ENHRY and CDR2 is SYGVKD. Trimming took off 3 bases at V and 9 bases at J, with 12 bases between the two ends. The CDR3 protein is CAISDPEVVEQFF. Here the CDR3 DNA reads TGTGCCATCAGTGATCCGGAGGTAGTTGAGCAGTTCTTC.

The chain is built from TRBV10-3 and TRBJ2-7, with 9 bases matching TRBD1. The V and J ends lost 6 bases and 3 bases, in that order; junction bases with no gene match: 6. CDR1 is ENHRY and CDR2 is SYGVKD in the germline V gene. The CDR3 consists of 14 residues. DNA for the CDR3: TGTGCCATCAGGGGACAGGGCGAGCACTACGAGCAGTACTTC. Translation: CAIRGQGEHYEQYF.

This clonotype was recorded a few times. The rearrangement links TRBV20-1 to TRBJ1-1; D is ambiguous. The CDR3 is 11 residues long. Germline CDR1 DFQATT, CDR2 SNEGSKA (reference sequence). Trimming stripped 6 bases from V and 5 bases from J, with 10 bases between. The CDR3 protein is CSAQPGTEAFF. The CDR3 nucleotides read TGCAGTGCACAGCCCGGGACTGAAGCTTTCTTT.